One sample yielded the 16 T cell receptor beta chains listed below, sequenced in a study of blood T cell repertoires in COVID-19. Profiling relied on immunoSEQ multiplex PCR, and the TCRdb table lists in-frame clones only, not all of them. The table lists approximately 240,000 clones, around 84% of them singletons. Sequenced material: peripheral blood. The source of these receptors is a woman between 55 and 75 years old who had recovered from COVID-19.

The rearrangement uses TRBV24-1 and TRBJ2-3; D remains ambiguous. The CDR3 loop spans 10 amino acids. Germline V gives CDR1 KGHDR, CDR2 SFDVKD. The V end was cut by 12 bases, the J end by 6 bases, with 9 bases between. CDR3 DNA sequence: TGTGCCCCGAGATCTGATACGCAGTATTTT. Translating it yields CAPRSDTQYF.

This rearrangement joins TRBV3-1 (or the pseudogene TRBV3-2) to TRBJ1-1, with D maybe TRBD1 (5 bases). CDR1 and CDR2 (germline): LGHDT, YNNKEL (reference sequence). V lost 2 bases, J lost 3 bases, and 7 bases lay in between. The CDR3 is made up of 13 amino acids. The CDR3, as DNA: TGTGCCAGCAGCCAACAAGGGGACACTGAAGCTTTCTTT. As protein: CASSQQGDTEAFF.

V is TRBV9 and J is TRBJ2-7; possibly TRBD1 for D (6 bases). The CDR3 covers 14 residues. The germline V gene encodes CDR1 SGDLS and CDR2 YYNGEE. V dropped 0 bases and J dropped 5 bases, with 12 bases sitting between them. The CDR3 sequence: CASSVEQGKDEQYF. CDR3 nucleotide sequence: TGTGCCAGCAGCGTAGAACAGGGTAAGGACGAGCAGTACTTC.

This clone showed up just once. This chain connects TRBV19 to TRBJ2-1, with D maybe TRBD1 (6 bases). Between the trimmed V and J ends, which lost 11 bases and 8 bases, there was a span of 16 bases. The CDR3 is made up of 12 amino acids. Looked up from germline, CDR1 is LNHDA and CDR2 is SQIVND (reference sequence). The CDR3 protein is CACSTGLHEQFF. CDR3 DNA sequence: TGTGCCTGTTCAACAGGGTTACATGAGCAGTTCTTC.

Worth noting for this clone: Given the absence of the conserved phenylalanine or tryptophan at the CDR3 end, a read error is likely. It is unclear where the CDR3 begins or ends on the DNA, so no DNA is shown, and the CDR3 is as TCRdb lists it. The chain has TRBV2 and TRBJ1-6; TRBD1 is the table's D call and was not checked against the DNA. The CDR3 is 10 residues long, counting both termini. The germline V gene has CDR1 SNHLY and CDR2 FYNNEI. CDR3 loop: CASTEDRLYL.

This clone was recorded once. The J gene is TRBJ1-4, the V gene TRBV7-2, with TRBD1 identical over 10 bases. Germline CDR1 is SGHTA and CDR2 is FQGNSA. V gave up 4 bases and J gave up 8 bases; unmatched junction bases: 7. The CDR3 has 15 amino acids. CDR3: CASSYSGTGEEKLFF. CDR3 nucleotides: TGTGCCAGCAGCTATAGTGGGACAGGGGAAGAAAAACTGTTTTTT. Combining the CDR3 with reference TRBV7-2 and TRBJ1-4 gives the whole variable domain GAGVSQSPSNKVTEKGKDVELRCDPISGHTALYWYRQSLGQGLEFLIYFQGNSAPDKSGLPSDRFSAERTGGSVSTLTIQRTQQEDSAVYLCASSYSGTGEEKLFFGSGTQLSVL.

The chain is built from TRBV6-5 and TRBJ1-2; D is possibly TRBD1 (6 bases). Germline CDR1 reads MNHEY; CDR2 reads SVGAGI. V lost 0 bases and J 13 bases, leaving 18 bases between the germline ends. The CDR3 runs to 14 residues. CDR3 sequence reads: CASSYSTQGSAVTF. The CDR3 coding sequence is TGTGCCAGCAGTTACTCGACTCAGGGGTCCGCCGTCACCTTC.

The gene calls are TRBV5-1 and TRBJ2-7; a weak D match, TRBD1 (5 bases). Germline values: CDR1 SGHRS, CDR2 YFSETQ. Trimming left V 0 bases short and J 2 bases short, with 15 bases between. CDR3 length: 16 residues. The CDR3 region is CASSLETGSRTYEQYF. The CDR3 DNA is TGCGCCAGCAGCTTGGAAACAGGAAGTAGAACCTACGAGCAGTACTTC.

The chain recombines TRBV7-6 with TRBJ2-7; D remains unclear. Trimming left V 5 bases short and J 2 bases short, with 13 bases between. CDR3 length: 14 residues. Germline V gene data show CDR1 as SGHVS and CDR2 as FNYEAQ. CDR3 protein: CASSHITRPYEQYF. For the CDR3, the DNA is TGTGCCAGCAGCCACATAACCAGGCCCTACGAGCAGTACTTC.

The chain combines TRBV21-1 with TRBJ2-3; the tabulated D call, TRBD2, remains unverified against the DNA. TRBV21-1 is listed as a pseudogene. The CDR3 consists of 17 residues. CDR3 residues: CASSKGRTSGGPDTQYF. The CDR3 DNA reads TGTGCCAGCAGCAAAGGAAGGACTAGCGGGGGCCCAGATACGCAGTATTTT.

This clone was detected only once. The CDR3, as DNA: TGTGCCAGCAGCTTTGGTTCAGGGGGGACCCCTTACCAAGAGACCCAGTACTTC. This encodes CASSFGSGGTPYQETQYF. This chain joins TRBV11-2 and TRBJ2-5; maybe TRBD1 (7 bases). The CDR3 spans 18 residues. Germline values: CDR1 SGHAT, CDR2 FQNNGV. The V and J ends lost 3 bases and 0 bases respectively, with 20 bases between them.

This chain connects TRBV7-3 to TRBJ2-5, with D possibly matching TRBD2 (7 bases). V was trimmed by 5 bases and J by 1 base, leaving 20 bases between them. The CDR3 is made up of 17 amino acids. Germline lookup yields CDR1 SGHTA and CDR2 FQGTGA. The CDR3 spells CASSPTWVGGPQETQYF. The DNA of the CDR3 is TGTGCCAGCAGCCCTACCTGGGTGGGGGGGCCCCAAGAGACCCAGTACTTC.

This chain joins TRBV10-3 and TRBJ1-5; D is unclear. CDR1 and CDR2 from the germline V gene are ENHRY and SYGVKD. This CDR3 has 12 residues. V lost 3 bases and J lost 5, with 5 bases in between. The CDR3 coding sequence is TGTGCCATCAGTGACGGGGATCAGCCCCAGCATTTT. Encoded protein: CAISDGDQPQHF.

The genes are TRBV5-1 and TRBJ1-5; 9 bases match TRBD1. This CDR3 is 15 amino acids long. V lost 4 bases, J lost 4 bases, and 6 bases stayed unmatched. Germline CDR1 and CDR2: SGHRS and YFSETQ. The CDR3 is CASSRSGQGNQPQHF. The CDR3 nucleotides read TGCGCCAGCAGCCGCTCCGGACAGGGGAATCAGCCCCAGCATTTT.

This chain joins TRBV7-8 and TRBJ2-7, with D possibly being TRBD1 (5 bases). This CDR3 spans 13 amino acids. The V end was cut by 5 bases, the J end by 3 bases, with 11 bases between. CDR1 is SGHVS and CDR2 is FQNEAQ in the germline V gene. CDR3 sequence: CASSKDRYYEQYF. The CDR3 region has the DNA TGTGCCAGCAGCAAAGACAGATACTACGAGCAGTACTTC.

V gene TRBV6-5 combines with J gene TRBJ1-1; TRBD1 agrees at 11 bases. The CDR3 loop spans 15 amino acids. V was clipped by 6 bases and J by 3 bases; unmatched bases: 6. From germline, CDR1 is MNHEY and CDR2 SVGAGI. Written as DNA, the CDR3 is TGTGCCAGCAGGAGACCGGGACAGGGGGACACTGAAGCTTTCTTT. This encodes CASRRPGQGDTEAFF.